Below, 22 T cell receptor beta chains from the same sample are listed, as sequenced in a study of OX40 agonist ivuxolimab in advanced cancers. Generated by immunoSEQ multiplex PCR, the TCRdb table keeps only in-frame clones and is missing some. The data show around 75,000 clones, with 89% seen just once and around 2.4% held by the top ten. The starting material was CD4+ or CD8+ T cells sorted from blood, obtained in a trial of the OX40 agonist ivuxolimab. All receptors come from an adult with an advanced solid tumor such as melanoma, head and neck, liver or kidney cancer.

This rearrangement joins TRBV6-1 to TRBJ1-4; D is unclear. The CDR3 contains 13 residues. CDR1 and CDR2 from the germline V gene are MNHNS and SASEGT. The V and J ends lost 8 bases and 7 bases respectively, with 14 bases between them. In DNA, the CDR3 is TGTGCCAGCGTGGGCCCAGCAAGTGAAAAACTGTTTTTT. It codes for CASVGPASEKLFF.

The gene calls are TRBV4-1 and TRBJ2-5, with TRBD2 matching 7 bases. V was clipped by 1 base and J by 4 bases; unmatched bases: 6. The CDR3 runs to 15 residues. Germline CDR1 reads MGHRA; CDR2 reads YSYEKL. For the CDR3, the DNA is TGCGCCAGCAGCCAAGCCCTGTCGGGGGGAGAGACCCAGTACTTC. As protein: CASSQALSGGETQYF.

The rearrangement uses TRBV4-1 and TRBJ2-1; D might be TRBD2 (6 bases). The V and J ends lost 5 bases and 7 bases respectively, with 15 bases between them. The CDR3 extends over 14 amino acids. CDR1 is MGHRA and CDR2 is YSYEKL in the germline V gene. The CDR3: CASSELAISNEQFF. Here the CDR3 DNA reads TGCGCCAGCAGCGAACTAGCCATTAGTAATGAGCAGTTCTTC.

V is TRBV28 and J is TRBJ2-3; TRBD2 aligns across 7 bases. Trimming removed 3 bases from V and 1 base from J; junction bases left unmatched: 7. CDR3 length: 16 residues. CDR1 is MDHEN, CDR2 SYDVKM, per germline. The CDR3 DNA is TGTGCCAGCAGTTTGAGCGGGGCTGGCGGCACAGATACGCAGTATTTT. The encoded protein is CASSLSGAGGTDTQYF.

CDR3 DNA: TGTGCCAGTAGCTCACTAGCGGGAGAAGAGACCCAGTACTTC. Translating it yields CASSSLAGEETQYF. The chain employs TRBV19 and TRBJ2-5, with 11 bases aligning to TRBD2. The CDR3 spans 14 residues. J gave up 3 bases and V 6 bases, and 3 bases lay outside the gene matches. The germline gives CDR1 LNHDA, CDR2 SQIVND (reference sequence). The full variable domain, in which reference TRBV19 and TRBJ2-5 provide the parts outside the CDR3, is DGGITQSPKYLFRKEGQNVTLSCEQNLNHDAMYWYRQDPGQGLRLIYYSQIVNDFQKGDIAEGYSVSREKKESFPLTVTSAQKNPTAFYLCASSSLAGEETQYFGPGTRLLVL.

The rearrangement links TRBV30 to TRBJ1-1; tentative D call: TRBD1 (5 bases). The CDR3 is 14 amino acids. V lost 3 bases to trimming and J lost 4 bases, with 15 bases between them. The germline V gene encodes CDR1 GTSNPN and CDR2 SVGIG (reference sequence). The CDR3 reads CAWSLRGGGTEAFF. The CDR3 DNA sequence: TGTGCCTGGAGCCTAAGGGGAGGCGGCACTGAAGCTTTCTTT.

The chain carries TRBV6-5 and TRBJ1-2; TRBD1 matches 7 bases. The V gene end was trimmed by 5 bases and the J gene end by 4 bases; junction bases not matched to a gene: 7. This CDR3 comprises 14 residues. Germline V gene sequence: CDR1 MNHEY, CDR2 SVGAGI. The CDR3: CASSQTTGSYGYTF. In DNA form, the CDR3 reads TGTGCCAGCAGTCAAACGACAGGGTCCTATGGCTACACCTTC.

J is TRBJ2-7 and V is TRBV19, with 9 bases aligning to TRBD2. CDR3 length: 13 residues. The V gene end was trimmed by 9 bases and the J gene end by 1 base; junction bases not matched to a gene: 4. Germline V gene data show CDR1 as LNHDA and CDR2 as SQIVND (reference sequence). CDR3 sequence: CASRLADSYEQYF. CDR3 DNA: TGTGCCAGCAGACTAGCGGATTCCTACGAGCAGTACTTC.

The genes are TRBV2 and TRBJ1-4; a weak D match, TRBD1 (6 bases). This CDR3 has 13 amino acids. The V end lost 6 bases, the J end lost 5 bases, and 10 bases lay between the germline ends. Looked up from germline, CDR1 is SNHLY and CDR2 is FYNNEI. CDR3 loop: CASSLQGNEKLFF. CDR3 sequence (DNA): TGTGCCAGCAGCCTACAGGGAAATGAAAAACTGTTTTTT.

The chain has TRBV5-1 and TRBJ2-2, with 16 bases lining up with TRBD2. Germline assignment: CDR1 SGHRS and CDR2 YFSETQ. V lost 3 bases and J lost 3; bases outside the gene matches: 2. The CDR3 is made up of 17 amino acids. This chain's CDR3 is CASSSGTSGRDTGELFF. The CDR3 DNA is TGCGCCAGCAGCTCCGGGACTAGCGGGAGGGACACCGGGGAGCTGTTTTTT.

This chain connects TRBV5-6 to TRBJ1-2; 7 bases fit TRBD1. CDR1 and CDR2 from the germline V gene are SGHDT and YYEEEE. Losses at the gene ends were 4 bases for V and 5 bases for J; bases not matched to a gene: 8. The CDR3 spans 14 residues. CDR3 in DNA: TGTGCCAGCAGCACCACAGGGGTAGGGTATGGCTACACCTTC. Amino acids: CASSTTGVGYGYTF.

This chain connects TRBV15 to TRBJ1-5; weak D call: TRBD1 (5 bases). V was trimmed by 0 bases and J by 1 base, leaving 10 bases between them. From germline, CDR1 is LNHNV and CDR2 YYDKDF (reference sequence). The CDR3 loop spans 16 amino acids. CDR3 sequence (DNA): TGTGCCACCAGCAGAGAAGGGGTTGTGAGCAATCAGCCCCAGCATTTT. It encodes CATSREGVVSNQPQHF.

DNA of the CDR3: TGCGCCAGCAGTGAAAGGTGGGGCTCGGACAATGAGCAGTTCTTC. The encoded protein is CASSERWGSDNEQFF. V gene TRBV10-1 combines with J gene TRBJ2-1; D is possibly TRBD1 (5 bases). Germline CDR1 reads WNHNN; CDR2 reads SYGVQD (reference sequence). The CDR3 runs to 15 residues. Trimming shortened V by 3 bases and J by 5 bases, and 14 bases separated the two germline ends.

The rearrangement links TRBV19 to TRBJ1-6, with D possibly TRBD1 on 5 matching bases. Trimming cost V 4 bases and J 5 bases, with 9 bases left between them. CDR1 is LNHDA and CDR2 is SQIVND in the germline V gene (reference sequence). The CDR3 is made up of 14 amino acids. The CDR3: CASSTRQNNSPLHF. The CDR3 DNA reads TGTGCCAGTAGTACCAGACAGAATAATTCACCCCTCCACTTT.

The V gene is TRBV10-3, the J gene TRBJ2-7; the D gene is possibly TRBD2 (5 bases). The germline gives CDR1 ENHRY, CDR2 SYGVKD. V lost 10 bases to trimming and J lost 4 bases, with 17 bases between them. The CDR3 contains 13 residues. The CDR3 coding sequence is TGTGCCACCACTTGGACGGAGGATTACGAGCAGTACTTC. Translation: CATTWTEDYEQYF.

The sample holds one count of this clone. V gene TRBV28 combines with J gene TRBJ1-1; TRBD1 aligns across 7 bases. Unmatched junction bases numbered 4, after V lost 2 bases and J lost 10 bases. From germline, CDR1 is MDHEN and CDR2 SYDVKM. This CDR3 has 12 residues. The DNA for the CDR3 is TGTGCCAGCAGTTTAGCCCAGGGGGGAGCTTTCTTT. This gives the protein CASSLAQGGAFF.

The CDR3 coding sequence is TGTGCCATCACCGACAGGGCAAAGAACACTGAAGCTTTCTTT. This sequence encodes CAITDRAKNTEAFF. The V gene is TRBV10-3, the J gene TRBJ1-1; 7 bases are a match to TRBD1. The V gene end was trimmed by 7 bases and the J gene end by 1 base; junction bases not matched to a gene: 6. Germline loops: CDR1 ENHRY, CDR2 SYGVKD. The CDR3 contains 14 residues.

This chain connects TRBV7-2 to TRBJ2-5, with D possibly TRBD2 on 5 matching bases. CDR1 is SGHTA and CDR2 is FQGNSA in the germline V gene. V was clipped by 5 bases and J by 4 bases, with 14 bases between them. The CDR3 has 14 residues. Written as DNA, the CDR3 is TGTGCCAGCAGCCCCTCGAGGGCGGGAGAGACCCAGTACTTC. This sequence encodes CASSPSRAGETQYF.

The V and J genes are TRBV5-1 and TRBJ2-3; 7 bases align to TRBD1. The CDR3 covers 14 residues. CDR1 is SGHRS and CDR2 is YFSETQ in the germline V gene. Trimming took 3 bases from V and 3 from J; bases not matched to a gene: 4. This CDR3 reads CASSSTGATDTQYF. The CDR3 coding sequence is TGCGCCAGCAGCTCCACAGGGGCAACAGATACGCAGTATTTT.

The chain joins TRBV6-6 to TRBJ1-2; the D gene is possibly TRBD1 (5 bases). The CDR3 has 16 residues. V shed 5 bases and J shed 4 bases, with 20 bases lying between them. Looked up from germline, CDR1 is MNHNY and CDR2 is SVGAGI (reference sequence). As DNA, the CDR3 is TGTGCCAGCAGTCAACCGCAGGGACCATTACTCTATGGCTACACCTTC. It codes for CASSQPQGPLLYGYTF.

This chain links TRBV2 with TRBJ1-1, with D unclear. Germline lookup yields CDR1 SNHLY and CDR2 FYNNEI. Trimming left V 4 bases short and J 6 bases short, with 9 bases between. This CDR3 is built from 12 residues. The CDR3 region has the DNA TGTGCCAGCAGTGGTGTTCGAGCTGAAGCTTTCTTT. It specifies CASSGVRAEAFF.

V and J are TRBV9 and TRBJ1-3; D possibly corresponds to TRBD1 (6 bases). Germline V gene lookup returns CDR1 SGDLS and CDR2 YYNGEE. This CDR3 is built from 16 residues. The V end was cut by 4 bases, the J end by 0 bases, with 14 bases between. CDR3 sequence (DNA): TGTGCCAGCAGCCCCGGCGTGACAGGCTCTGGAAACACCATATATTTT. This sequence encodes CASSPGVTGSGNTIYF.